The rows below give T cell receptor beta chains drawn from one sample of a study of blood T cells in healthy people across ages. TCRdb used MiXCR to reprocess the 5' RACE reads, holding one entry per CDR3 protein. Seen here are 1.5 million to 2 million distinct CDR3 sequences, about 28% observed once, and the top ten hold around 7.7%. Sequencing used blood. The receptors come from a woman aged 30 to 39 in good health. Both conserved end residues are part of each CDR3. Each record gives: V gene, J gene, clone size, D gene, CDR3 protein, CDR3 DNA. D genes are given only for firm matches. The size field is filled for only some rows; it gives once, few, many or a size class.

V gene: TRBV12-3/TRBV12-4
J gene: TRBJ2-1
clone size: -
D gene: -
CDR3 protein: CASSGDSYEQFF
CDR3 DNA: TGTGCCAGCTCTGGGGACTCCTACGAGCAGTTCTTC

V gene: TRBV6-1
J gene: TRBJ2-1
clone size: -
D gene: -
CDR3 protein: CASSEIRVRQFF
CDR3 DNA: TGTGCCAGCAGTGAAATCAGGGTTAGGCAGTTCTTC

V gene: TRBV5-1
J gene: TRBJ2-1
clone size: -
D gene: -
CDR3 protein: CAGSLAEPYNEQFF
CDR3 DNA: TGCGCCGGCAGCTTGGCTGAACCTTACAATGAGCAGTTCTTC

V gene: TRBV7-2
J gene: TRBJ2-2
clone size: -
D gene: -
CDR3 protein: CASRATSAGELFF
CDR3 DNA: TGTGCCAGCAGGGCGACTAGTGCCGGGGAGCTGTTTTTT

V gene: TRBV4-3
J gene: TRBJ2-5
clone size: -
D gene: -
CDR3 protein: CASSQDIASQETQYF
CDR3 DNA: TGCGCCAGCAGCCAAGATATAGCCAGCCAAGAGACCCAGTACTTC

V gene: TRBV20-1
J gene: TRBJ2-1
clone size: -
D gene: -
CDR3 protein: CSAPPRGVYNEQFF
CDR3 DNA: TGCAGTGCCCCCCCCCGGGGAGTCTACAATGAGCAGTTCTTC

V gene: TRBV9
J gene: TRBJ2-2
clone size: -
D gene: TRBD1
CDR3 protein: CASSLTGTGPGELFF
CDR3 DNA: TGTGCCAGCAGTCTAACCGGGACAGGACCCGGGGAGCTGTTTTTT

V gene: TRBV29-1
J gene: TRBJ2-3
clone size: few
D gene: -
CDR3 protein: CSVAGGQDRESDTQYF
CDR3 DNA: TGCAGCGTTGCGGGGGGACAGGACAGGGAGTCCGATACGCAGTATTTT

V gene: TRBV20-1
J gene: TRBJ2-1
clone size: -
D gene: -
CDR3 protein: CGAIVGNRNEQFF
CDR3 DNA: TGCGGTGCTATAGTGGGAAACAGAAATGAGCAGTTCTTC

V gene: TRBV5-1
J gene: TRBJ1-2
clone size: many
D gene: TRBD1
CDR3 protein: CASSLGQGAGYGYTF
CDR3 DNA: TGTGCCAGCAGCTTAGGGCAGGGGGCAGGCTATGGCTACACCTTC

V gene: TRBV19
J gene: TRBJ2-7
clone size: few
D gene: TRBD2
CDR3 protein: CASSIALGLATGEQYF
CDR3 DNA: TGTGCCAGTAGTATAGCTCTCGGACTAGCAACGGGCGAGCAGTACTTC

V gene: TRBV12-3/TRBV12-4
J gene: TRBJ2-7
clone size: many
D gene: TRBD2
CDR3 protein: CASSLVPGLAGVVQYF
CDR3 DNA: TGTGCCAGCAGTTTAGTGCCGGGACTAGCGGGAGTGGTGCAGTACTTC

V gene: TRBV10-3
J gene: TRBJ2-7
clone size: many
D gene: -
CDR3 protein: CAISDDRQASYEQYF
CDR3 DNA: TGTGCCATCAGTGATGATAGACAGGCAAGCTACGAGCAGTACTTC

V gene: TRBV28
J gene: TRBJ2-7
clone size: many
D gene: -
CDR3 protein: CASTPSTGYYEQYF
CDR3 DNA: TGTGCCAGCACCCCCTCGACAGGATACTACGAGCAGTACTTC

V gene: TRBV30
J gene: TRBJ2-1
clone size: -
D gene: -
CDR3 protein: CAWSVLGRGYEQFF
CDR3 DNA: TGTGCCTGGAGTGTACTCGGCAGGGGCTACGAGCAGTTCTTC

V gene: TRBV28
J gene: TRBJ2-5
clone size: many
D gene: TRBD2
CDR3 protein: CASSLSSGGGQETQYF
CDR3 DNA: TGTGCCAGCAGTTTAAGTAGCGGGGGAGGTCAAGAGACCCAGTACTTC

V gene: TRBV12-3/TRBV12-4
J gene: TRBJ1-1
clone size: -
D gene: -
CDR3 protein: CASGDTNTEAFF
CDR3 DNA: TGTGCCAGCGGGGACACGAACACTGAAGCTTTCTTT

V gene: TRBV7-3
J gene: TRBJ2-3
clone size: -
D gene: -
CDR3 protein: CASSFGAQFTDTQYF
CDR3 DNA: TGTGCCAGCAGCTTTGGGGCGCAATTCACAGATACGCAGTATTTT

V gene: TRBV12-3/TRBV12-4
J gene: TRBJ2-5
clone size: many
D gene: -
CDR3 protein: CASSSSATGRETQYF
CDR3 DNA: TGTGCCAGCAGTTCCTCCGCCACAGGGAGAGAGACCCAGTACTTC

V gene: TRBV20-1
J gene: TRBJ2-1
clone size: many
D gene: TRBD2
CDR3 protein: CRRTGTGGPGNEQFF
CDR3 DNA: TGCAGGAGGACCGGAACGGGAGGGCCTGGAAATGAGCAGTTCTTC

V gene: TRBV7-2
J gene: TRBJ2-4
clone size: few
D gene: -
CDR3 protein: CASSQSTSRGQNIQYF
CDR3 DNA: TGTGCCAGCAGCCAATCGACTAGCAGGGGACAAAACATTCAGTACTTC

V gene: TRBV2
J gene: TRBJ2-2
clone size: few
D gene: -
CDR3 protein: CASMAGKPGELFF
CDR3 DNA: TGTGCCAGCATGGCAGGGAAACCCGGGGAGCTGTTTTTT